This record looks at one TCR beta chain sequence and its context. The immunoSEQ assay was v3. TCRdb's table, derived via immunoSEQ multiplex PCR, lists solely in-frame clones and lacks some. The sample has about 36,000 clones, less than 75% seen once. Time point reported: pre-treatment sample, taken before nivolumab and TIL therapy. This specimen comes from a study of TIL therapy for anti-PD-1-resistant metastatic lung cancer. The CDR3 contains 15 residues. The J segment lost 6 bases and the V segment lost 3 bases, leaving 5 bases of the junction unmatched. Germline V CDR1 and CDR2: LGHNA, YSLEER. The sample here was blood, taken at baseline. The source of this sequence is a person between 30 and 80 years old with non-small cell lung cancer. The chain links TRBV4-3 to TRBJ2-2, with TRBD2 matching over 9 bases. For the CDR3, the DNA is TGCGCCAGCAGCCAGCTGGCGGGAGGGCCCGGGGAGCTGTTTTTT. Its protein is CASSQLAGGPGELFF.